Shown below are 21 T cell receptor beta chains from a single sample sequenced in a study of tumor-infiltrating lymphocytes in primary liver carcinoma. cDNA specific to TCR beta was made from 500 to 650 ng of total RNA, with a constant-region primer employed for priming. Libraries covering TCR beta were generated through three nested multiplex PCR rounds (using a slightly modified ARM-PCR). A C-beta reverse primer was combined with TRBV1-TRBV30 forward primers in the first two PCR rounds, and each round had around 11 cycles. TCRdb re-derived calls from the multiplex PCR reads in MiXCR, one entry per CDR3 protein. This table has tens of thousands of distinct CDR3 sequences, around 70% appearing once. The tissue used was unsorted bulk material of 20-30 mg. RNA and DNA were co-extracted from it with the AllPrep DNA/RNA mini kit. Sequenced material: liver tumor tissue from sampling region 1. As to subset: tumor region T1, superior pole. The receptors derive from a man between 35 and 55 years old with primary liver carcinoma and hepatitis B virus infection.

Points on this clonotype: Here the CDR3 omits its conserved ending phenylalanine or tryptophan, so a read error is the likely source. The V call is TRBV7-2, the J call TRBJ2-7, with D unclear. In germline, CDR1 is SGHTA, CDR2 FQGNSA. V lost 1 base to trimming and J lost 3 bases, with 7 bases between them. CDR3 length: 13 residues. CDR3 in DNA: TGTGCCAGCAGCTTAGGCGGTTTCTACGAGCAGTACATC. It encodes CASSLGGFYEQYI.

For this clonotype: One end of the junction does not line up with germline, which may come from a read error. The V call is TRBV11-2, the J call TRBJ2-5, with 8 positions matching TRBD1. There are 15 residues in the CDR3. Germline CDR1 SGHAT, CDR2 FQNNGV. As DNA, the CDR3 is TGTGCTAGCAGCTTAAGGTCCGGGGACAGGGAGACCCAGTACTTC. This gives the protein CASSLRSGDRETQYF.

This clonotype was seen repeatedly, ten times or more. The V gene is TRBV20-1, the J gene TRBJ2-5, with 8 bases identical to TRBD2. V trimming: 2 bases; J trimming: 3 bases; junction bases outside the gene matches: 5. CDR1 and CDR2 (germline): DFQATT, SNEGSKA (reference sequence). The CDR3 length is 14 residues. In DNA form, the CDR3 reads TGCAGTGCTAGACAGGCAGCGGGAGAAGAGACCCAGTACTTC. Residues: CSARQAAGEETQYF.

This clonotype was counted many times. The CDR3 DNA reads as TGCAGCGTTGATGGAGGGGTCAATGAGCAGTTCTTC. Translated: CSVDGGVNEQFF. This chain links TRBV29-1 with TRBJ2-1; possibly TRBD2 for D (6 bases). V gave up 3 bases and J gave up 6 bases, with 9 bases separating them. CDR3 size: 12 residues. CDR1 and CDR2 from the germline V gene are SQVTM and ANQGSEA.

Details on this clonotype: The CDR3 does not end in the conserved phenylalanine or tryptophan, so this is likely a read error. The CDR3 nucleotides are TGTGCCACCAGTGATTTGGGTAGCTACGAGCAGTACCTC. Translated, it gives CATSDLGSYEQYL. The chain has TRBV24-1 and TRBJ2-7; D gene uncertain. Germline V CDR1 and CDR2: KGHDR, SFDVKD. The CDR3 loop spans 13 amino acids. V was shortened by 0 bases and J by 3 bases, with 5 bases between the two germline ends.

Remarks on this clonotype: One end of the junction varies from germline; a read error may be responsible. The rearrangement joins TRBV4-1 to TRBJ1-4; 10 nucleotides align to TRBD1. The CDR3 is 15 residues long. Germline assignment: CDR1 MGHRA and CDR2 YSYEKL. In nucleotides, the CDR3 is TGCGCCAGCCAAGGGCCGGGGACAGGGGCACAAAACCTGTTTTTT. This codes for CASQGPGTGAQNLFF.

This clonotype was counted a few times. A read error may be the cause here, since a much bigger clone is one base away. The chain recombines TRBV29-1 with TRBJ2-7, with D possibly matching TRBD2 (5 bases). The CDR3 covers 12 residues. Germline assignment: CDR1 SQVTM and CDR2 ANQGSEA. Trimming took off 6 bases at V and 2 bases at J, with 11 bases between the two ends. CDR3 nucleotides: TGCAGCGTAGCGGAGGCTACCTACGAGCAGTACTTC. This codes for CSVAEATYEQYF.

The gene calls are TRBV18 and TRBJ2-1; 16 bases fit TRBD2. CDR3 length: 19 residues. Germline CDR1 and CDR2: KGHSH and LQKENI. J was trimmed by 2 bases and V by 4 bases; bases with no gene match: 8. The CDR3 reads CASSLGTSGRGSTYNEQFF. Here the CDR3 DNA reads TGTGCCAGCTCACTCGGGACTAGCGGGAGGGGGTCGACCTACAATGAGCAGTTCTTC.

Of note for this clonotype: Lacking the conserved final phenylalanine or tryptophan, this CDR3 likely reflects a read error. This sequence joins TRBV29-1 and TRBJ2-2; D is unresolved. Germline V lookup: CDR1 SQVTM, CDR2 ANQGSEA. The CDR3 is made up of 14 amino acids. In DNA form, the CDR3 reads TGCAACGTTGTGCGACAATCCAACACCGGGGAGCTGTTTTAT. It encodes CNVVRQSNTGELFY.

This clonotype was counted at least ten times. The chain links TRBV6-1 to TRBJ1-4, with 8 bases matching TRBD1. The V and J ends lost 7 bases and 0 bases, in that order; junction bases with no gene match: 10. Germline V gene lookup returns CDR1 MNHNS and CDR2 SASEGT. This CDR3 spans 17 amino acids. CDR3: CASTRDRRTATNEKLFF. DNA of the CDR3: TGTGCCAGCACCCGGGACAGGAGGACCGCAACTAATGAAAAACTGTTTTTT.

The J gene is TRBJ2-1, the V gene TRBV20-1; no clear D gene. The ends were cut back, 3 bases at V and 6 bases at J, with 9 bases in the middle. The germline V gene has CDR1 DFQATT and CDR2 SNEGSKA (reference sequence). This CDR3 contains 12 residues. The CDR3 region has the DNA TGCAGTGCTAGTATGAGATTCAATGAGCAGTTCTTC. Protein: CSASMRFNEQFF.

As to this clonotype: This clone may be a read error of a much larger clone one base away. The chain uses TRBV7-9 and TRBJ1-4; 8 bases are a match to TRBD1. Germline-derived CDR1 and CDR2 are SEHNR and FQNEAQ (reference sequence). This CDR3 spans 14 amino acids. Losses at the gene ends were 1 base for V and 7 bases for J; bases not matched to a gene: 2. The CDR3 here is CASSLGTGREKLFF. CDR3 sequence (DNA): TGTGCCAGCAGCTTAGGGACAGGGCGTGAAAAACTGTTTTTT.

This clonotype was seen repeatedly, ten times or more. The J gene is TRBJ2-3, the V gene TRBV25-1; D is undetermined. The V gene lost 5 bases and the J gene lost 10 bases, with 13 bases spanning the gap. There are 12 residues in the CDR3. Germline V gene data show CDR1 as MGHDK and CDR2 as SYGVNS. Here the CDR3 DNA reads TGTGCCAGCAGTACCTACTCCGGAGCGCAGTATTTT. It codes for CASSTYSGAQYF.

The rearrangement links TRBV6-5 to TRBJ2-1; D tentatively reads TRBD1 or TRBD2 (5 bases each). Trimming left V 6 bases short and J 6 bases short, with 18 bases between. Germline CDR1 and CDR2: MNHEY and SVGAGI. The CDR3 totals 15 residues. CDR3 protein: CASRVSGTNPNEQFF. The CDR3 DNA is TGTGCCAGCAGGGTATCCGGGACCAACCCCAATGAGCAGTTCTTC.

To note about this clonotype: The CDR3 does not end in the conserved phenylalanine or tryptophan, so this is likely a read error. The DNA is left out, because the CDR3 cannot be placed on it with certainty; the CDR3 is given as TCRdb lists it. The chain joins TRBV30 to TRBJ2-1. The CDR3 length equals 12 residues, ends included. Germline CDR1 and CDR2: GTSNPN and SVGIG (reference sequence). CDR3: CAGESRDNEQLL.

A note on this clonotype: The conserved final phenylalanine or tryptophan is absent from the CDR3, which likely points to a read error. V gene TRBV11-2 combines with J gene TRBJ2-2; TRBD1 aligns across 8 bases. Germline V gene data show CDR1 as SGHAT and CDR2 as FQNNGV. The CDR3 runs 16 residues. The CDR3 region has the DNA TGTGCCAGCAGCTTAGAACCGACAGGGATCACAGGGGGGCTGTTTTCT. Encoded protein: CASSLEPTGITGGLFS.

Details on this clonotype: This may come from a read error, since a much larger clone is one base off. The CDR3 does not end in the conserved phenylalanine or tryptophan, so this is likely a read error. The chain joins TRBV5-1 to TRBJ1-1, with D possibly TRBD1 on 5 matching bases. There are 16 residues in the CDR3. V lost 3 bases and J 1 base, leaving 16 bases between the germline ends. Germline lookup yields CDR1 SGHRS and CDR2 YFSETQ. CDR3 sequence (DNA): TGCGCCAGCAGCTGGGGGGAGACAGACCCGAACACTGAAGCTTTCATT. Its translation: CASSWGETDPNTEAFI.

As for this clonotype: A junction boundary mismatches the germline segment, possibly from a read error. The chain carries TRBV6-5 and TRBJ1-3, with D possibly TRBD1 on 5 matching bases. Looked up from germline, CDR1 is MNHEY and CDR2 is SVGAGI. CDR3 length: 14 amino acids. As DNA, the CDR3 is TGTGCCTGCAGGATGACGGGGGACTCATACACCATATATTTT. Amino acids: CACRMTGDSYTIYF.

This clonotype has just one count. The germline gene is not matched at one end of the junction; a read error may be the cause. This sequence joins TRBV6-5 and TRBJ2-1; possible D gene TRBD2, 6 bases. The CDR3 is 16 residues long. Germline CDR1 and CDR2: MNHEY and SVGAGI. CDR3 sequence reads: CASSSPASGAYIEQFF. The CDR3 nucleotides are TGTGCCAGCAGTTCCCCGGCATCGGGAGCTTACATTGAGCAGTTCTTC.

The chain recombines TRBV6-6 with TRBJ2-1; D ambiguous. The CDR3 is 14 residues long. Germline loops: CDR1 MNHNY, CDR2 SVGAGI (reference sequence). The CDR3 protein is CVGSGGYSYNEQFF. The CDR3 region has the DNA TGTGTCGGCTCGGGCGGATACTCCTACAATGAGCAGTTCTTC.

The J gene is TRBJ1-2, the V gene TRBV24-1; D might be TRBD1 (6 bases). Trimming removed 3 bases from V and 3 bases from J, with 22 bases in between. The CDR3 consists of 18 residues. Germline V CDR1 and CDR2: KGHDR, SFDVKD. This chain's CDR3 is CATSDTSPRTAEDYGYTF. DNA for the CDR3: TGTGCCACCAGTGATACAAGCCCCCGGACAGCCGAGGACTATGGCTACACCTTC.